The 26 T cell receptor beta chains below were found in one sample sequenced in a study of beta chain features in type 1 diabetes. Antigens for these TCRs are unknown. Sequenced material consisted of expressed TCRB transcripts (all of the isolated RNA was reverse transcribed). Using immunoSEQ multiplex PCR, the repertoire was profiled, and TCRdb retains in-frame clones only, with some absent. The repertoire has about 160,000 clones, over 55% of them found once; the top ten carry about 0.1%. The study, taken as a whole, reports: In every one of the four CD4+ subsets, TCRB CDR3s were moderately but significantly shorter in Type 1 diabetes patients.

The sequenced sample consisted of naive CD4+ T cells from blood. The receptor source for this set is a man in his thirties or forties with type 1 diabetes.

This clone was observed a few times. This rearrangement joins TRBV19 to TRBJ2-2; D ambiguous. The length of the CDR3 is 13 residues. Germline lookup yields CDR1 LNHDA and CDR2 SQIVND (reference sequence). V was cut by 7 bases and J by 6 bases, with 12 bases left in between. The CDR3 nucleotides are TGTGCCAGTAAGAACCTTTCCCCCGGGGAGCTGTTTTTT. Its translation is CASKNLSPGELFF.

The chain links TRBV14 to TRBJ2-2; tentative D call: TRBD2 (5 bases). The V gene's germline CDR1 is SGHDN and CDR2 FVKESK. The CDR3 loop spans 14 amino acids. Trimming pared 0 bases from V and 4 bases from J, leaving 6 bases between. CDR3 protein: CASSQDRGTGELFF. The CDR3 DNA reads as TGTGCCAGCAGCCAAGATCGGGGCACCGGGGAGCTGTTTTTT. Using reference TRBV14 and TRBJ2-2 for the parts outside the CDR3, the full variable domain is EAGVTQFPSHSVIEKGQTVTLRCDPISGHDNLYWYRRVMGKEIKFLLHFVKESKQDESGMPNNRFLAERTGGTYSTLKVQPAELEDSGVYFCASSQDRGTGELFFGEGSRLTVL.

The CDR3 region is CSVGSSGQPAEQYF. CDR3 nucleotides: TGCAGCGTTGGATCTTCGGGACAGCCTGCGGAGCAGTACTTC. The rearrangement uses TRBV29-1 and TRBJ2-7, with 7 bases aligning to TRBD1. The germline gives CDR1 SQVTM, CDR2 ANQGSEA. This CDR3 region has 14 residues. The trim removed 4 bases at V and 7 bases at J, leaving 13 bases unmatched.

V is TRBV20-1 and J is TRBJ1-2; 7 bases are shared with TRBD1. CDR1 and CDR2 (germline): DFQATT, SNEGSKA (reference sequence). Unmatched junction bases numbered 1, after V lost 5 bases and J lost 4 bases. There are 11 residues in the CDR3. The CDR3 DNA sequence: TGCAGTGCTCGGACAGGCTATGGCTACACCTTC. Amino acid sequence: CSARTGYGYTF.

The chain has TRBV7-2 and TRBJ2-3, with 11 bases lining up with TRBD2. With V trimmed by 3 bases and J by 2 bases, 4 bases remained unmatched. Germline CDR1 and CDR2: SGHTA and FQGNSA. CDR3 size: 16 residues. The CDR3 region has the DNA TGTGCCAGCAGCTTGACTAGCGGGGATCCCACAGATACGCAGTATTTT. It codes for CASSLTSGDPTDTQYF.

This sequence joins TRBV28 and TRBJ2-5, with D perhaps TRBD1 (6 bases). V was trimmed by 3 bases and J by 1 base, leaving 9 bases between them. This CDR3 region has 14 residues. Looked up from germline, CDR1 is MDHEN and CDR2 is SYDVKM. CDR3 coding DNA: TGTGCCAGCAGTTTGCGACAGGTCCAAGAGACCCAGTACTTC. Encoded protein: CASSLRQVQETQYF. Together with reference TRBV28 and TRBJ2-5, the CDR3 gives the full variable domain: DVKVTQSSRYLVKRTGEKVFLECVQDMDHENMFWYRQDPGLGLRLIYFSYDVKMKEKGDIPEGYSVSREKKERFSLILESASTNQTSMYLCASSLRQVQETQYFGPGTRLLVL.

This chain links TRBV18 with TRBJ2-1; D is unclear. CDR1 KGHSH and CDR2 LQKENI come from the germline V gene. This CDR3 spans 14 amino acids. Trimming removed 6 bases from V and 0 bases from J, with 9 bases in between. In nucleotides, the CDR3 is TGTGCCAGCTCGCCCCTTGACTCCTACAATGAGCAGTTCTTC. It translates to CASSPLDSYNEQFF.

The chain carries TRBV11-2 and TRBJ2-7; tentative D call: TRBD2 (5 bases). Trimming left V 5 bases short and J 3 bases short, with 8 bases between. The CDR3 is 12 amino acids. The germline CDR1 and CDR2 sequences are SGHAT and FQNNGV. CDR3 DNA: TGTGCCAGCAGCGCGGGCCACTACGAGCAGTACTTC. Its translation is CASSAGHYEQYF. The whole variable domain, remainder taken from reference TRBV11-2 and TRBJ2-7, is EAGVAQSPRYKIIEKRQSVAFWCNPISGHATLYWYQQILGQGPKLLIQFQNNGVVDDSQLPKDRFSAERLKGVDSTLKIQPAKLEDSAVYLCASSAGHYEQYFGPGTRLTVT.

The rearrangement uses TRBV9 and TRBJ1-4, with 9 bases fitting TRBD1. The CDR3 extends over 14 amino acids. Losses at the gene ends were 3 bases for V and 8 bases for J; bases not matched to a gene: 5. The germline V gene has CDR1 SGDLS and CDR2 YYNGEE. For the CDR3, the DNA is TGTGCCAGCAGCGGTCTGGGGACAGGGGAAAAACTGTTTTTT. The encoded protein is CASSGLGTGEKLFF. The full variable domain, in which reference TRBV9 and TRBJ1-4 provide the parts outside the CDR3, is DSGVTQTPKHLITATGQRVTLRCSPRSGDLSVYWYQQSLDQGLQFLIQYYNGEERAKGNILERFSAQQFPDLHSELNLSSLELGDSALYFCASSGLGTGEKLFFGSGTQLSVL.

This clone was detected once. The chain couples TRBV29-1 to TRBJ2-1; 7 bases agree with TRBD1. This CDR3 is 15 amino acids long. Germline CDR1 and CDR2: SQVTM and ANQGSEA. V lost 4 bases, J lost 0 bases, and 6 bases stayed unmatched. The CDR3 loop reads CSVVGTVISYNEQFF. For the CDR3, the DNA is TGCAGCGTTGTTGGGACAGTTATCTCCTACAATGAGCAGTTCTTC.

The V and J genes are TRBV21-1 and TRBJ2-1; TRBD2, the table's D call, was not compared with the DNA. TRBV21-1 is annotated as a pseudogene. The CDR3 runs to 16 residues. For the CDR3, the DNA is TGTGCCAGCAGCAAAGGGAACGGGGGTTCCTACAATGAGCAGTTCTTC. Protein product: CASSKGNGGSYNEQFF.

Of note for this clone: Other DNA sequences from this sample encode an identical CDR3 as well. The chain combines TRBV11-2 with TRBJ2-5; no definite D call. The CDR3 covers 10 residues. The germline V and J ends were trimmed by 4 bases and 5 bases, with 2 bases remaining between them. In germline, CDR1 is SGHAT, CDR2 FQNNGV. Written as DNA, the CDR3 is TGTGCCAGCAGCTCCGAGACCCAGTACTTC. It translates to CASSSETQYF. Full variable domain (missing parts from reference TRBV11-2 and TRBJ2-5): EAGVAQSPRYKIIEKRQSVAFWCNPISGHATLYWYQQILGQGPKLLIQFQNNGVVDDSQLPKDRFSAERLKGVDSTLKIQPAKLEDSAVYLCASSSETQYFGPGTRLLVL.

J is TRBJ2-6 and V is TRBV28; maybe TRBD1 (6 bases). Germline values: CDR1 MDHEN, CDR2 SYDVKM. This CDR3 contains 16 residues. V lost 6 bases to trimming and J lost 0 bases, with 12 bases between them. The CDR3 sequence is CASRPPRGSGANVLTF. The CDR3 DNA reads TGTGCCAGCAGACCTCCCAGGGGCTCTGGGGCCAACGTCCTGACTTTC.

V usage is TRBV23-1 and J usage is TRBJ1-5; no clear D. TRBV23-1 is classed as an ORF, of uncertain function. Trimming removed 2 bases from V and 9 bases from J, with 14 bases in between. This CDR3 region has 14 residues. CDR3 amino acids: CASSQDLRGGPQHF. In nucleotides, the CDR3 is TGCGCCAGCAGTCAAGATCTCCGGGGAGGGCCCCAGCATTTT.

The rearrangement links TRBV18 to TRBJ2-4, with 10 bases lining up with TRBD1. Germline V lookup: CDR1 KGHSH, CDR2 LQKENI. The CDR3 is made up of 16 amino acids. J lost 2 bases, V lost 3 bases, and 4 bases had no gene match. The CDR3 is CASSPGTGDPKNIQYF. The CDR3, as DNA: TGTGCCAGCTCACCCGGGACAGGGGATCCCAAAAACATTCAGTACTTC.

This clone was counted a few times. The V gene is TRBV30, the J gene TRBJ2-7; 10 bases line up with TRBD1. Germline CDR1 GTSNPN, CDR2 SVGIG (reference sequence). This CDR3 is built from 14 residues. V dropped 2 bases and J dropped 5; count of bases not matched to a gene: 6. The CDR3, as DNA: TGTGCCTGGAGTAGGGACAGGGGCATAAACGAGCAGTACTTC. Amino acids: CAWSRDRGINEQYF.

J is TRBJ1-3 and V is TRBV9; TRBD1 is a possible D gene (5 bases). Trimming took 0 bases from V and 3 from J, leaving 7 bases between them. CDR1 and CDR2 from the germline V gene are SGDLS and YYNGEE. The CDR3 spans 14 residues. The CDR3 sequence: CASSVAGGGNTIYF. DNA of the CDR3: TGTGCCAGCAGCGTAGCTGGGGGTGGAAACACCATATATTTT.

The V call is TRBV9, the J call TRBJ2-5; no clear D gene. Trimming pared 0 bases from V and 5 bases from J, leaving 8 bases between. The CDR3 is made up of 13 amino acids. CDR1 SGDLS and CDR2 YYNGEE come from the germline V gene. The CDR3 DNA reads TGTGCCAGCAGCGTAGTGTTCGGTGAGACCCAGTACTTC. Amino acid sequence: CASSVVFGETQYF. The variable domain in full, with the rest retrieved from reference TRBV9 and TRBJ2-5, is DSGVTQTPKHLITATGQRVTLRCSPRSGDLSVYWYQQSLDQGLQFLIQYYNGEERAKGNILERFSAQQFPDLHSELNLSSLELGDSALYFCASSVVFGETQYFGPGTRLLVL.

The genes are TRBV30 and TRBJ2-5, with 15 positions matching TRBD2. This CDR3 is built from 13 residues. The V segment lost 7 bases and the J segment 4 bases; nucleotides outside the gene matches: 1. Looked up from germline, CDR1 is GTSNPN and CDR2 is SVGIG (reference sequence). The CDR3 DNA reads as TGTGCCTTGGGACTAGCGGGGGGAGAGACCCAGTACTTC. It is translated as CALGLAGGETQYF.

The chain combines TRBV15 with TRBJ2-1, with no clear D. V was pared by 0 bases and J by 10 bases, with 7 bases between. CDR3 length: 12 residues. The germline CDR1 and CDR2 sequences are LNHNV and YYDKDF (reference sequence). Here the CDR3 reads CATSRDFGEQFF. DNA of the CDR3: TGTGCCACCAGCAGAGATTTCGGGGAGCAGTTCTTC.

This chain joins TRBV6-1 and TRBJ2-3, with 10 bases lining up with TRBD2. CDR1 and CDR2 (germline): MNHNS, SASEGT. The CDR3 spans 15 residues. V shed 3 bases and J 1 base; nucleotides not matched to a gene: 1. CDR3 sequence (DNA): TGTGCCAGCAGTGACGGACTAGCGGGCACAGATACGCAGTATTTT. It encodes CASSDGLAGTDTQYF.

This chain links TRBV11-2 with TRBJ2-7; D is ambiguous. This CDR3 contains 14 residues. Deletions cut 5 bases from V and 6 bases from J, with 17 bases between. Germline V gene sequence: CDR1 SGHAT, CDR2 FQNNGV. The CDR3 sequence is CASSTLQGRLEQYF. The CDR3 region has the DNA TGTGCCAGCAGCACCTTGCAAGGGCGGCTCGAGCAGTACTTC.

This clone was found a few times. The chain combines TRBV15 with TRBJ2-3, with D possibly matching TRBD2 (6 bases). Germline loops: CDR1 LNHNV, CDR2 YYDKDF (reference sequence). The CDR3 contains 16 residues. The V and J ends lost 3 bases and 2 bases respectively, with 15 bases between them. The chain's CDR3 is CATSRKAGDPTDTQYF. The DNA of the CDR3 is TGTGCCACCAGCAGGAAAGCGGGTGACCCCACAGATACGCAGTATTTT.

The chain has TRBV9 and TRBJ2-3; no clear D gene. Trimming pared 1 base from V and 1 base from J, leaving 4 bases between. The CDR3 is made up of 13 amino acids. Germline CDR1 SGDLS, CDR2 YYNGEE. The CDR3 protein is CASSVSRTDTQYF. The CDR3 DNA sequence: TGTGCCAGCAGCGTATCTCGCACAGATACGCAGTATTTT.

The rearrangement joins TRBV7-6 to TRBJ2-5, with TRBD2 matching 8 bases. The V gene's germline CDR1 is SGHVS and CDR2 FNYEAQ. CDR3 length equals 14 residues. The V and J ends lost 0 bases and 4 bases, in that order; junction bases with no gene match: 1. The CDR3 loop is CASSLARGGETQYF. CDR3 coding DNA: TGTGCCAGCAGCTTAGCTCGGGGGGGAGAGACCCAGTACTTC. Full variable domain (remainder filled in from reference TRBV7-6 and TRBJ2-5): GAGVSQSPRYKVTKRGQDVALRCDPISGHVSLYWYRQALGQGPEFLTYFNYEAQQDKSGLPNDRFSAERPEGSISTLTIQRTEQRDSAMYRCASSLARGGETQYFGPGTRLLVL.

This clone was seen a few times. The rearrangement links TRBV9 to TRBJ1-1, with D maybe TRBD1 (5 bases). V lost 0 bases and J 1 base, leaving 7 bases between the germline ends. This CDR3 comprises 14 residues. Germline lookup yields CDR1 SGDLS and CDR2 YYNGEE. CDR3 in DNA: TGTGCCAGCAGCGTAGCGACAGCGAACACTGAAGCTTTCTTT. Its translation is CASSVATANTEAFF.